Presented here are 32 T cell receptor beta chains from one specimen sequenced in a study of blood T cell repertoires in COVID-19 (dated by TCRdb to 2019 to 2021). The library was made by the immunoSEQ multiplex PCR assay. The table comes from immuneACCESS by way of TCRdb, which keeps in-frame sequences with V and J called. Part of the clones is missing from these tables; in studies checked, under half for an unresolved V gene and the rest for unknown reasons. The sample includes around 140,000 clones, with approximately 87% observed a single time. The ten top clones hold about 6% of the sample. Sequences were obtained from peripheral blood. All receptors derive from a man older than 75 with acute or convalescent COVID-19.

The chain uses TRBV7-2 and TRBJ2-3; TRBD1 matches 7 bases. Germline lookup yields CDR1 SGHTA and CDR2 FQGNSA. The CDR3 runs to 15 residues. The ends lost 4 bases at V and 1 base at J; junction bases unmatched: 5. The CDR3 bases are TGTGCCAGCAGCTACACAGGGGTCGGCACAGATACGCAGTATTTT. It codes for CASSYTGVGTDTQYF.

In this sample, this clone turned up a few times. The chain combines TRBV7-9 with TRBJ2-3; 10 nucleotides line up with TRBD1. The V gene's germline CDR1 is SEHNR and CDR2 FQNEAQ (reference sequence). V shed 5 bases and J 8 bases; nucleotides not matched to a gene: 13. The CDR3 runs 16 residues. CDR3 in amino acids: CASSKEGQGLRGTQYF. The CDR3 DNA is TGTGCCAGCAGCAAAGAGGGACAGGGGCTCCGGGGTACGCAGTATTTT.

V and J are TRBV28 and TRBJ1-2, with D perhaps matching TRBD1 (6 bases). The CDR3 covers 15 residues. From germline, CDR1 is MDHEN and CDR2 SYDVKM. Trimming pared 1 base from V and 0 bases from J, leaving 9 bases between. CDR3 amino acids: CASSLLGGANYGYTF. CDR3 DNA: TGTGCCAGCAGTTTATTAGGGGGAGCTAACTATGGCTACACCTTC.

V and J are TRBV19 and TRBJ1-2; 8 bases line up with TRBD1. The CDR3 spans 15 residues. Germline V gene lookup returns CDR1 LNHDA and CDR2 SQIVND (reference sequence). Trimming removed 5 bases from V and 7 bases from J; junction bases left unmatched: 12. The CDR3 spells CASSDAPSGGFGYTF. In DNA form, the CDR3 reads TGTGCCAGTAGTGACGCGCCTTCAGGGGGCTTTGGCTACACCTTC.

This clone has just one count. V gene TRBV19 combines with J gene TRBJ1-4; D call uncertain. Between the trimmed V and J ends, which lost 1 base and 0 bases, there was a span of 9 bases. CDR1 LNHDA and CDR2 SQIVND come from the germline V gene (reference sequence). The CDR3 extends over 16 amino acids. The CDR3 DNA is TGTGCCAGTAGTATAGGAGGTTCTGCAACTAATGAAAAACTGTTTTTT. This gives the protein CASSIGGSATNEKLFF.

This chain links TRBV28 with TRBJ1-5; a possible D gene is TRBD1 (6 bases). CDR3 length: 13 amino acids. Germline CDR1 reads MDHEN; CDR2 reads SYDVKM. Trimming cost V 4 bases and J 6 bases, with 10 bases left between them. In DNA form, the CDR3 reads TGTGCCAGCAGTTCAGGGGTCCGTCAGCCCCAGCATTTT. Its translation is CASSSGVRQPQHF.

The CDR3 DNA reads as TGTGCCAGCAGTTTGGAGGGTGGAACTGAAGCTTTCTTT. Its protein is CASSLEGGTEAFF. The V and J genes are TRBV27 and TRBJ1-1; D not certain. CDR1 is MNHEY, CDR2 SMNVEV, per germline (reference sequence). V lost 3 bases and J lost 5, with 10 bases in between. The CDR3 sequence is 13 residues long.

The chain recombines TRBV5-1 with TRBJ1-2; D possibly corresponds to TRBD1 (6 bases). CDR1 SGHRS and CDR2 YFSETQ come from the germline V gene. The CDR3 covers 15 residues. The V end was cut by 0 bases, the J end by 2 bases, with 11 bases between. The CDR3 DNA sequence: TGCGCCAGCAGCTTGGCCACGGGGGGCAACTATGGCTACACCTTC. Its translation: CASSLATGGNYGYTF.

The gene calls are TRBV7-9 and TRBJ1-3, with D possibly matching TRBD1 (6 bases). CDR3 length: 16 residues. The V end was cut by 5 bases, the J end by 4 bases, with 18 bases between. Germline loops: CDR1 SEHNR, CDR2 FQNEAQ (reference sequence). CDR3 nucleotide sequence: TGTGCCAGCAGCCTCACGACAGGAGATCTGGGAAACACCATATATTTT. As protein: CASSLTTGDLGNTIYF.

CDR3 in amino acids: CASSQVTLAGGGNEQFF. Written as DNA, the CDR3 is TGTGCCAGCAGCCAAGTAACACTAGCGGGGGGAGGCAATGAGCAGTTCTTC. The rearrangement uses TRBV3-1 (or the pseudogene TRBV3-2) and TRBJ2-1; TRBD2 aligns across 12 bases. The germline gives CDR1 LGHDT, CDR2 YNNKEL (reference sequence). This CDR3 is 17 amino acids long. Trimming took 1 base from V and 6 from J; bases not matched to a gene: 7.

There are a few counts of this clone. The sample holds other DNA sequences that translate to the same CDR3. The chain is built from TRBV28 and TRBJ1-5; 8 nucleotides align to TRBD1. The CDR3 extends over 15 amino acids. V dropped 6 bases and J dropped 6; count of bases not matched to a gene: 10. CDR1 is MDHEN and CDR2 is SYDVKM in the germline V gene. The CDR3 DNA reads TGTGCCAGCAGCCAAACAGGGGGTTTAGGTCAGCCCCAGCATTTT. It encodes CASSQTGGLGQPQHF.

This clone was seen more than once but under ten times. The V gene is TRBV6-5, the J gene TRBJ2-3, with 8 positions matching TRBD1. Germline-derived CDR1 and CDR2 are MNHEY and SVGAGI. The CDR3 totals 14 residues. The trim removed 6 bases at V and 3 bases at J, leaving 5 bases unmatched. CDR3 DNA sequence: TGTGCCAGCAGCCTCGGACAGGGAACAGATACGCAGTATTTT. Protein product: CASSLGQGTDTQYF.

This chain links TRBV27 with TRBJ2-5, with TRBD2 matching 9 bases. Germline CDR1 and CDR2: MNHEY and SMNVEV (reference sequence). The trim removed 5 bases at V and 6 bases at J, leaving 10 bases unmatched. The CDR3 contains 15 residues. CDR3 in DNA: TGTGCCAGCAGTCCCTCTCTAGCGGGGAGCCAGACCCAGTACTTC. Encoded protein: CASSPSLAGSQTQYF.

The chain combines TRBV14 with TRBJ2-7; 9 nucleotides match TRBD1. The trim removed 6 bases at V and 8 bases at J, leaving 11 bases unmatched. CDR3 length: 14 amino acids. In germline, CDR1 is SGHDN, CDR2 FVKESK. CDR3 protein: CASRSGTGSQQQYF. The DNA of the CDR3 is TGTGCCAGCAGATCCGGGACAGGGAGCCAGCAGCAGTACTTC.

This clone was observed a single time. The chain is built from TRBV4-1 and TRBJ2-1; TRBD1 might be the D (6 bases). The CDR3 sequence is 18 residues long. CDR1 and CDR2 (germline): MGHRA, YSYEKL. V lost 5 bases and J lost 0, with 20 bases in between. This CDR3 reads CASSLYAQGPSSYNEQFF. The CDR3 DNA reads as TGCGCCAGCAGCTTATACGCGCAGGGGCCCAGCTCCTACAATGAGCAGTTCTTC.

The chain combines TRBV28 with TRBJ2-2; weak D call: TRBD2 (5 bases). The CDR3 length is 12 residues. Trimming pared 6 bases from V and 8 bases from J, leaving 10 bases between. Germline values: CDR1 MDHEN, CDR2 SYDVKM. CDR3 region: CASRPSKGELFF. The CDR3 nucleotides are TGTGCCAGCAGACCTAGCAAAGGGGAGCTGTTTTTT. The full variable domain, completed using reference TRBV28 and TRBJ2-2, is DVKVTQSSRYLVKRTGEKVFLECVQDMDHENMFWYRQDPGLGLRLIYFSYDVKMKEKGDIPEGYSVSREKKERFSLILESASTNQTSMYLCASRPSKGELFFGEGSRLTVL.

This chain links TRBV5-1 with TRBJ1-2; 8 bases line up with TRBD1. The CDR3 runs 14 residues. Germline V CDR1 and CDR2: SGHRS, YFSETQ. V gave up 4 bases and J gave up 5 bases; unmatched junction bases: 7. The CDR3 region has the DNA TGCGCCAGCAGCAGAACTGGACAGGGTTATGGCTACACCTTC. This sequence encodes CASSRTGQGYGYTF.

This clone has just one count. The chain combines TRBV5-1 with TRBJ1-1, with D perhaps matching TRBD1 (6 bases). The germline gives CDR1 SGHRS, CDR2 YFSETQ. V lost 1 base, J lost 5 bases, and 12 bases lay in between. CDR3 size: 14 residues. The CDR3 here is CASSLQGIVTEAFF. Here the CDR3 DNA reads TGCGCCAGCAGCTTGCAGGGGATTGTGACTGAAGCTTTCTTT.

The chain carries TRBV2 and TRBJ1-1, with D perhaps TRBD1 (6 bases). Per the germline V gene, CDR1 is SNHLY and CDR2 is FYNNEI. This CDR3 comprises 14 residues. The germline V and J ends were trimmed by 4 bases and 2 bases, with 11 bases remaining between them. Here the CDR3 DNA reads TGTGCCAGCAGTGTACAGGGAACCAACACTGAAGCTTTCTTT. The encoded protein is CASSVQGTNTEAFF. The full variable domain, in which reference TRBV2 and TRBJ1-1 provide the parts outside the CDR3, is EPEVTQTPSHQVTQMGQEVILRCVPISNHLYFYWYRQILGQKVEFLVSFYNNEISEKSEIFDDQFSVERPDGSNFTLKIRSTKLEDSAMYFCASSVQGTNTEAFFGQGTRLTVV.

V is TRBV7-2 and J is TRBJ1-2, with TRBD1 matching over 8 bases. CDR3 length: 16 amino acids. V shed 4 bases and J 3 bases; nucleotides not matched to a gene: 10. From germline, CDR1 is SGHTA and CDR2 FQGNSA. This chain's CDR3 is CASSSPRTGRHYGYTF. In DNA form, the CDR3 reads TGTGCCAGCAGCTCGCCCCGGACAGGGCGACACTATGGCTACACCTTC.

The rearrangement uses TRBV6-5 and TRBJ1-1; TRBD1 matches at 9 bases. The CDR3 consists of 15 residues. V lost 7 bases, J lost 4 bases, and 10 bases stayed unmatched. The germline V gene has CDR1 MNHEY and CDR2 SVGAGI. The CDR3 here is CASMILQGAGTEAFF. CDR3 DNA: TGTGCCAGCATGATCCTACAGGGGGCAGGCACTGAAGCTTTCTTT.

V and J are TRBV6-1 and TRBJ1-3, with 7 bases matching TRBD1. There are 17 residues in the CDR3. Germline V gene sequence: CDR1 MNHNS, CDR2 SASEGT. The J segment lost 4 bases and the V segment lost 3 bases, leaving 12 bases of the junction unmatched. The CDR3 spells CASSETRLRDSGNTIYF. The DNA for the CDR3 is TGTGCCAGCAGTGAGACGCGTTTACGGGACAGCGGAAACACCATATATTTT.

The genes are TRBV5-1 and TRBJ2-3; 7 nucleotides agree with TRBD2. Germline V CDR1 and CDR2: SGHRS, YFSETQ. Losses at the gene ends were 8 bases for V and 0 bases for J; bases not matched to a gene: 12. The CDR3 length is 16 residues. The CDR3 DNA reads as TGCGCCAGTAGATCGGGCTCTAGCGGTAGCACAGATACGCAGTATTTT. Protein sequence: CASRSGSSGSTDTQYF.

In its sample, this clone was seen a few times. The CDR3 bases are TGTGCCAGCAGCTTTTACGGGACACCCAATGAAAAACTGTTTTTT. It translates to CASSFYGTPNEKLFF. V gene TRBV9 combines with J gene TRBJ1-4, with D possibly being TRBD1 (6 bases). V lost 4 bases to trimming and J lost 5 bases, with 15 bases between them. Per the germline V gene, CDR1 is SGDLS and CDR2 is YYNGEE. The CDR3 is made up of 15 amino acids.

This clone has just one count. The V gene is TRBV3-1 (or the pseudogene TRBV3-2), the J gene TRBJ2-1, with 12 bases aligning to TRBD2. J gave up 8 bases and V 4 bases, and 6 bases lay outside the gene matches. Germline CDR1 LGHDT, CDR2 YNNKEL (reference sequence). The CDR3 length is 15 residues. This CDR3 reads CASSLGLAGRHEQFF. The DNA of the CDR3 is TGTGCCAGCAGCCTGGGACTAGCGGGTCGGCATGAGCAGTTCTTC.

The chain is built from TRBV2 and TRBJ2-5, with 11 nucleotides matching TRBD2. Germline CDR1 reads SNHLY; CDR2 reads FYNNEI. The ends lost 7 bases at V and 2 bases at J; junction bases unmatched: 6. This CDR3 region has 15 residues. CDR3 coding DNA: TGTGCCAGCAATTTAGCGGGGGGGGTGCAAGAGACCCAGTACTTC. The encoded protein is CASNLAGGVQETQYF.

This clone was counted once. This chain joins TRBV18 and TRBJ1-1; 9 nucleotides agree with TRBD1. Germline loops: CDR1 KGHSH, CDR2 LQKENI. The CDR3 has 16 residues. The V gene end was trimmed by 2 bases and the J gene end by 4 bases; junction bases not matched to a gene: 8. The CDR3 DNA follows: TGTGCCAGCTCACCAAGAACAGGGGGCTCGGTCACTGAAGCTTTCTTT. It yields the protein CASSPRTGGSVTEAFF.

The genes are TRBV30 and TRBJ2-3, with TRBD2 as a possible D gene (5 bases). Germline V gene data show CDR1 as GTSNPN and CDR2 as SVGIG (reference sequence). The CDR3 has 15 amino acids. V shed 1 base and J shed 5 bases, with 16 bases lying between them. In DNA form, the CDR3 reads TGTGCCTGGAGTGGGTACCCCTCCCGGGGAGATACGCAGTATTTT. It is translated as CAWSGYPSRGDTQYF.

The J gene is TRBJ1-1, the V gene TRBV10-2; D gene uncertain. Germline V gene lookup returns CDR1 WSHSY and CDR2 SAAADI. The length of the CDR3 is 13 residues. V gave up 7 bases and J gave up 11 bases, with 20 bases separating them. CDR3 bases: TGCGCCAGCACCTCGACTGCCCCGTTCGTGGCTTTCTTT. Translating gives CASTSTAPFVAFF.

CDR3 sequence reads: CATSDLAQNTGELFF. The CDR3 DNA follows: TGTGCCACCAGTGATCTAGCACAAAACACCGGGGAGCTGTTTTTT. The chain links TRBV24-1 to TRBJ2-2; a weak D match, TRBD2 (5 bases). The CDR3 sequence is 15 residues long. Germline assignment: CDR1 KGHDR and CDR2 SFDVKD. Trimming shortened V by 3 bases and J by 2 bases, and 9 bases separated the two germline ends.

The chain carries TRBV7-9 and TRBJ2-6, with 9 positions matching TRBD1. The CDR3 extends over 19 amino acids. CDR1 and CDR2 from the germline V gene are SEHNR and FQNEAQ (reference sequence). V lost 5 bases and J lost 4; bases outside the gene matches: 15. The CDR3 here is CASSKKFGQGRTGANVLTF. The CDR3 coding sequence is TGTGCCAGCAGCAAAAAATTTGGACAGGGGAGAACAGGGGCCAACGTCCTGACTTTC.

The chain combines TRBV27 with TRBJ2-5; 9 bases match TRBD1. The CDR3 contains 17 residues. Germline values: CDR1 MNHEY, CDR2 SMNVEV (reference sequence). J lost 5 bases, V lost 6 bases, and 16 bases had no gene match. The CDR3 coding sequence is TGTGCCAGCAGCCCACACTGGGCGGACAGGGGCTGGGAGACCCAGTACTTC. Amino acid sequence: CASSPHWADRGWETQYF.